This TCR beta chain was sequenced during a study of regulatory T cells in long-lasting Graves disease. Germline assignment: CDR1 DFQATT and CDR2 SNEGSKA (reference sequence). V lost 3 bases and J lost 0, with 7 bases in between. The length of the CDR3 is 13 residues. Study results and limitations: Newly diagnosed disease favored TRBV20-1 and TRBJ2-1 over persistent disease.

This clonotype has at least ten counts. Its antigen is currently unknown. To make TCR beta libraries, researchers used iRepertoire HTBI primers and Arm-PCR of CDR3 regions. Each CDR3 protein gets one entry after TCRdb re-called the multiplex PCR reads with MiXCR. The table shows 530,000 or so distinct CDR3 sequences, with 15% to 20% occurring only once. Noted time point: newly diagnosed GD, antithyroid drugs for less than 3 months. Extracted PBMC RNA gave rise to the TCR library. These data also featured in a second study, about T cells in Graves' hyperthyroidism and ophthalmopathy. That work states: Exclusions: uncontrolled infection, other autoimmune disease, pregnancy, lactation. Clinicians diagnosed patients from clinical symptoms, serum thyroxine and TRAb, thyroid ultrasound and orbital computed tomography.

The rearrangement uses TRBV20-1 and TRBJ2-3; no definite D call. Here the sequenced sample was peripheral blood mononuclear cells (PBMCs), taken at new diagnosis, from a patient treated with antithyroid drugs. This clonotype was obtained from a man between 18 and 29 years old with Graves disease. The CDR3 nucleotides are TGCAGTGCTAGCGATCCTAGCACAGATACGCAGTATTTT. As protein: CSASDPSTDTQYF.